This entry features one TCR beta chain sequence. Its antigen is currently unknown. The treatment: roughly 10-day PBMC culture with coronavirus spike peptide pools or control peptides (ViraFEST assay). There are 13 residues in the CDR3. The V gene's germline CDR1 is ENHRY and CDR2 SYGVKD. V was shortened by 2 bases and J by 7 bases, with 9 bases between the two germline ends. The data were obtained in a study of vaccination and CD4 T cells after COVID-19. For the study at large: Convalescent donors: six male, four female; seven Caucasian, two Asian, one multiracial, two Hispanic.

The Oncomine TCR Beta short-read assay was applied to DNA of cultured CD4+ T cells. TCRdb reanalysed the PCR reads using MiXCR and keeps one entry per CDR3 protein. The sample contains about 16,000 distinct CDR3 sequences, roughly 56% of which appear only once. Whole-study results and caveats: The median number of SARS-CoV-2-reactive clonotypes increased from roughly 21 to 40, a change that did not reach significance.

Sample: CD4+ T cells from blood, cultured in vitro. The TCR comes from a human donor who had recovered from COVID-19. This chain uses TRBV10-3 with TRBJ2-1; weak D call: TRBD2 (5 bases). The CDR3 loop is CAISERWENEQFF. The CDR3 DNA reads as TGTGCCATCAGTGAGCGGTGGGAGAATGAGCAGTTCTTC.